These 23 T cell receptor beta chains were all obtained from the same sample, sequenced in a study of T cell responses to AZD1222 COVID-19 vaccine. The data were produced by immunoSEQ multiplex PCR, yet TCRdb's version contains in-frame clones alone and is incomplete. The data show about 140,000 clones, 85% to 95% seen once. The sample consisted of peripheral blood, taken on day 0 of AZD1222 vaccination. The receptors were sampled from an adult in good health.

The rearrangement joins TRBV4-1 to TRBJ1-5, with 8 bases matching TRBD1. CDR3 length: 15 residues. The ends lost 2 bases at V and 8 bases at J; junction bases unmatched: 8. Per the germline V gene, CDR1 is MGHRA and CDR2 is YSYEKL. CDR3 loop: CASSQSGQVVEPQHF. The CDR3 coding sequence is TGCGCCAGCAGCCAATCGGGACAGGTAGTTGAGCCCCAGCATTTT.

The chain carries TRBV28 and TRBJ1-2, with D perhaps matching TRBD1 (5 bases). CDR1 MDHEN and CDR2 SYDVKM come from the germline V gene. The V end lost 5 bases, the J end lost 5 bases, and 21 bases lay between the germline ends. CDR3 length: 16 residues. The CDR3 reads CASSTLGGVIEYGYTF. The CDR3 DNA is TGTGCCAGCAGTACCCTAGGAGGGGTGATAGAATATGGCTACACCTTC.

The chain uses TRBV30 and TRBJ2-2; D remains ambiguous. Germline CDR1 and CDR2: GTSNPN and SVGIG (reference sequence). The CDR3 loop spans 14 amino acids. V was pared by 0 bases and J by 5 bases, with 10 bases between. The chain's CDR3 is CAWSVVTTTGELFF. The CDR3 nucleotides are TGTGCCTGGAGTGTAGTGACAACTACCGGGGAGCTGTTTTTT.

The chain combines TRBV5-1 with TRBJ2-7, with 11 bases matching TRBD2. Germline V gives CDR1 SGHRS, CDR2 YFSETQ. The CDR3 length is 18 residues. J was trimmed by 0 bases and V by 0 bases; bases with no gene match: 8. The CDR3 spells CASSLVGLAGRSSYEQYF. CDR3 nucleotides: TGCGCCAGCAGCTTGGTCGGACTAGCGGGTAGGAGCTCCTACGAGCAGTACTTC.

This clone was seen only once. V usage is TRBV19 and J usage is TRBJ1-1; possible D gene TRBD1, 6 bases. CDR3 size: 14 residues. Trimming left V 5 bases short and J 1 base short, with 11 bases between. The germline V gene encodes CDR1 LNHDA and CDR2 SQIVND (reference sequence). CDR3 loop: CASSARGTNTEAFF. CDR3 DNA: TGTGCCAGTAGTGCCAGGGGAACGAACACTGAAGCTTTCTTT.

V is TRBV11-1 and J is TRBJ2-7; D unclear. V lost 4 bases to trimming and J lost 1 base, with 5 bases between them. The CDR3 spans 12 residues. Germline V gene lookup returns CDR1 SGHAT and CDR2 FQDESV (reference sequence). The CDR3 bases are TGTGCCAGCAGCTCGGCTTCCTACGAGCAGTACTTC. It encodes CASSSASYEQYF.

The CDR3 DNA sequence: TGTGCCAGCAGCCACGGGACAGGGGATCAGCCCCAGCATTTT. Translating gives CASSHGTGDQPQHF. The V gene is TRBV7-2, the J gene TRBJ1-5, with TRBD1 matching 10 bases. Unmatched junction bases numbered 3, after V lost 5 bases and J lost 5 bases. The CDR3 is 14 residues long. CDR1 is SGHTA, CDR2 FQGNSA, per germline.

This clone appeared once. The gene calls are TRBV7-8 and TRBJ1-6; D is undetermined. The germline V and J ends were trimmed by 5 bases and 14 bases, with 16 bases remaining between them. Looked up from germline, CDR1 is SGHVS and CDR2 is FQNEAQ. This CDR3 region has 13 residues. CDR3 in amino acids: CASSPARPESLHF. CDR3 DNA sequence: TGTGCCAGCAGCCCCGCTCGGCCCGAGTCCCTCCACTTT.

This rearrangement joins TRBV28 to TRBJ1-6; D remains ambiguous. The CDR3 is 15 residues long. V was shortened by 6 bases and J by 7 bases, with 16 bases between the two germline ends. Germline-derived CDR1 and CDR2 are MDHEN and SYDVKM. Written as DNA, the CDR3 is TGTGCCAGCAGCCCCCCGGGAGGACTAAATTCACCCCTCCACTTT. It yields the protein CASSPPGGLNSPLHF.

This chain joins TRBV15 and TRBJ2-1; TRBD2 matches at 8 bases. The V segment lost 0 bases and the J segment 8 bases; nucleotides outside the gene matches: 6. Germline V gene data show CDR1 as LNHNV and CDR2 as YYDKDF (reference sequence). The CDR3 spans 15 residues. The CDR3 DNA sequence: TGTGCCACCAGCAGAGAAGTTGGGACTAGGGATGAGCAGTTCTTC. Translating gives CATSREVGTRDEQFF.

The rearrangement uses TRBV12-3 or TRBV12-4 and TRBJ1-2; D is undetermined. Trimming removed 6 bases at V and 2 bases at J, with 10 bases between. CDR3 length: 13 residues. The CDR3 DNA is TGTGCCAGCAGCCCAACAGTGAACTATGGCTACACCTTC. Translating gives CASSPTVNYGYTF.

The rearrangement links TRBV9 to TRBJ1-3; perhaps TRBD1 as D (6 bases). Between the trimmed V and J ends, which lost 0 bases and 1 base, there was a span of 8 bases. Germline loops: CDR1 SGDLS, CDR2 YYNGEE. This CDR3 region has 15 residues. The CDR3 sequence: CASSVEGVSGNTIYF. In DNA, the CDR3 is TGTGCCAGCAGCGTAGAGGGGGTTTCTGGAAACACCATATATTTT.

V is TRBV27 and J is TRBJ1-3, with 8 bases that match TRBD1. The CDR3 spans 14 residues. Germline assignment: CDR1 MNHEY and CDR2 SMNVEV (reference sequence). The ends lost 5 bases at V and 4 bases at J; junction bases unmatched: 4. The CDR3 reads CASSPWDRGNTIYF. CDR3 sequence (DNA): TGTGCCAGCAGTCCTTGGGACAGGGGAAACACCATATATTTT.

This CDR3 is CASSLRTNFRVYSNQPQHF. The CDR3 region has the DNA TGTGCCAGCAGTTTAAGGACCAACTTCCGGGTCTATAGCAATCAGCCCCAGCATTTT. The chain combines TRBV28 with TRBJ1-5; D is undetermined. Germline V CDR1 and CDR2: MDHEN, SYDVKM. V lost 2 bases, J lost 0 bases, and 20 bases lay in between. The CDR3 runs 19 residues.

V is TRBV19 and J is TRBJ1-1, with D unclear. The CDR3 is made up of 13 amino acids. CDR1 and CDR2 (germline): LNHDA, SQIVND (reference sequence). Trimming stripped 9 bases from V and 1 base from J, with 12 bases between. CDR3 loop: CASPEGANTEAFF. The CDR3, as DNA: TGTGCCAGCCCGGAGGGTGCGAACACTGAAGCTTTCTTT.

The rearrangement links TRBV6-5 to TRBJ2-2, with a tentative D call TRBD1 (6 bases). CDR3 size: 15 residues. Per germline, CDR1 MNHEY and CDR2 SVGAGI. Trimming cost V 1 base and J 5 bases, with 11 bases left between them. The CDR3 DNA reads as TGTGCCAGCAGTTACTGGACAGAATGGACCGGGGAGCTGTTTTTT. Translation gives CASSYWTEWTGELFF.

The chain carries TRBV27 and TRBJ2-1, with a possible D match to TRBD2 (5 bases). This CDR3 is 16 amino acids long. Germline values: CDR1 MNHEY, CDR2 SMNVEV (reference sequence). V was clipped by 2 bases and J by 9 bases, with 20 bases between them. CDR3 in amino acids: CASSLLQPRGTSEQFF. The CDR3 nucleotides are TGTGCCAGCAGTTTACTGCAACCCCGGGGAACCAGTGAGCAGTTCTTC.

This chain connects TRBV30 to TRBJ1-6; D is uncertain. Germline assignment: CDR1 GTSNPN and CDR2 SVGIG (reference sequence). CDR3 length: 14 amino acids. Between the trimmed V and J ends, which lost 3 bases and 0 bases, there was a span of 6 bases. CDR3 amino acids: CAWRGSSYNSPLHF. Written as DNA, the CDR3 is TGTGCCTGGAGGGGAAGCTCCTATAATTCACCCCTCCACTTT.

The count of this clone is one. V gene TRBV25-1 combines with J gene TRBJ2-2, with 9 bases aligning to TRBD2. V lost 1 base to trimming and J lost 4 bases; unmatched junction nucleotides: 7. This CDR3 comprises 17 residues. Germline CDR1 is MGHDK and CDR2 is SYGVNS. As DNA, the CDR3 is TGTGCCAGCAGTGAATCCCGACTAGCGGCAGCCACCGGGGAGCTGTTTTTT. Translation: CASSESRLAAATGELFF.

The V and J genes are TRBV19 and TRBJ1-1; D gene uncertain. V gave up 5 bases and J gave up 2 bases, with 3 bases separating them. Germline V gene sequence: CDR1 LNHDA, CDR2 SQIVND (reference sequence). CDR3 size: 11 residues. In DNA form, the CDR3 reads TGTGCCAGTAGTCTCAACACTGAAGCTTTCTTT. Translation: CASSLNTEAFF.

The V gene is TRBV11-2, the J gene TRBJ1-5; TRBD1 is a possible D gene (5 bases). The CDR3 has 15 residues. The V end was cut by 1 base, the J end by 3 bases, with 10 bases between. Germline-derived CDR1 and CDR2 are SGHAT and FQNNGV. The CDR3 DNA follows: TGTGCCAGCAGCTTAGGGGCAGGGAACAATCAGCCCCAGCATTTT. Translation: CASSLGAGNNQPQHF.

This clone was observed a single time. The chain combines TRBV10-1 with TRBJ2-7, with a weak D call TRBD1 (6 bases). The CDR3 is made up of 14 amino acids. Germline V gene sequence: CDR1 WNHNN, CDR2 SYGVQD (reference sequence). The V end was cut by 6 bases, the J end by 3 bases, with 15 bases between. CDR3 in DNA: TGCGCCAGCAGCCCCACAGGGATCGGCTACGAGCAGTACTTC. It specifies CASSPTGIGYEQYF.

The rearrangement joins TRBV6-4 to TRBJ1-6, with D perhaps TRBD1 (6 bases). This CDR3 region has 16 residues. Deletions cut 8 bases from V and 4 bases from J, with 18 bases between. Germline loops: CDR1 MRHNA, CDR2 SNTAGT. DNA for the CDR3: TGTGCCAGCCCCAGACAGGCCCTTCATTATAATTCACCCCTCCACTTT. Translated: CASPRQALHYNSPLHF.